This TCR beta chain comes out of a study of follicular helper T cells after annual influenza vaccination. About this clone: The identical CDR3 is also encoded by other nucleotide sequences in the sample.

Libraries were prepared by immunoSEQ multiplex PCR; TCRdb keeps only in-frame clonotypes and omits some of them. Of some 9,600 clones detected, roughly 80% appear once; the ten largest clones hold 0.47%. The CDR3 length is 14 residues. The germline CDR1 and CDR2 sequences are SGHNT and YYREEE (reference sequence). The V end lost 3 bases, the J end lost 7 bases, and 17 bases lay between the germline ends. Stated time point: 2015-2016 season, 7 days after influenza vaccination. Subjects lived in the community and lacked influenza vaccine within the prior 6 months. The starting material was CXCR5+ CD38- circulating T follicular helper cells from blood, obtained 7 days after influenza vaccination. The subset: circulating Tfh, non-naive CD4+CXCR5+PD-1+ (ICOS+CD38+ or ICOS-CD38-). The chain employs TRBV5-4 and TRBJ2-7; the D call may be TRBD1 or TRBD2 (5 bases each). The origin of this receptor is an adult who received the influenza vaccine. The CDR3: CASSSGRGVYEQYF. The CDR3 nucleotides read TGTGCCAGCAGCTCGGGACGAGGAGTGTATGAGCAGTACTTC.